This T cell receptor beta chain derives from a study of metastatic and nonmetastatic thyroid tumors. About the study: The comparison covered peripheral blood and tumor or nodule tissue in malignant and benign thyroid patients.

Authors' methods: For papillary thyroid cancer, a distant-metastasis classifier was constructed from CDR3 differences observed across clinicopathological groups. With MiXCR, TCRdb called clones anew from the PCR reads. The V and J calls and clone size are TCRdb's, not the authors'. Of about 39,000 clones listed, 16% were seen once; the top ten hold approximately 20%. The study, taken as a whole, reports: Across blood and tumor, TCR beta diversity in malignant thyroid tumors was reportedly significantly higher than in benign nodules.

This clone was seen ten or more times. The antigen is unknown. Trimming took 6 bases from V and 5 from J; bases not matched to a gene: 1. This CDR3 comprises 12 residues. No patient received treatment before thyroid surgery. The chain uses TRBV12-3 or TRBV12-4 and TRBJ2-1; 7 nucleotides line up with TRBD2. The sequence was obtained from a female donor with papillary thyroid cancer or a benign thyroid nodule (not recorded which). Some clones in this sample may be carry-over from other donors' samples. Sequencing used blood. CDR3 in amino acids: CASSLADNEQFF. The CDR3 DNA reads TGTGCCAGCAGCCTAGCGGACAATGAGCAGTTCTTC.